This T cell receptor beta chain appears in the sequencing data of a study of T cell responses to AZD1222 COVID-19 vaccine. Study overall: Analyses pooled second doses at about 4 or about 12 weeks. Notes on the study in general: The donor cohort was predominantly white British with a female majority, and clonal diversity may have been underestimated.

Per germline, CDR1 MDHEN and CDR2 SYDVKM. The CDR3 is made up of 17 amino acids. V was clipped by 6 bases and J by 2 bases; unmatched bases: 13. Sequencing used immunoSEQ multiplex PCR; TCRdb keeps in-frame clones, though not all of them. Of about 120,000 clones in the sample, 80% to 90% were seen once. About this clone: Its specificity is not known.

The chain couples TRBV28 to TRBJ2-3; 8 nucleotides line up with TRBD1. The source of this sequence is an adult in good health. Material: peripheral blood, obtained on day 0 of AZD1222 vaccination. The CDR3 DNA reads as TGTGCCAGCAGCCCTGACAGGGGCCTGGCACTCACAGATACGCAGTATTTT. This encodes CASSPDRGLALTDTQYF.